This TCR beta chain was obtained from a study of blood T cell repertoires in COVID-19. About the study: Sites across the United States, Italy and Spain contributed samples from acute and convalescent COVID-19. T cells, B-cell-depleted T cells, or PBMCs supplied cDNA or gDNA.

J was trimmed by 5 bases and V by 0 bases; bases with no gene match: 4. Looked up from germline, CDR1 is SGHRS and CDR2 is YFSETQ. The CDR3 consists of 15 residues. As originally analysed: Cell counts per sample came from amplifying reference gene primers. Libraries were prepared by immunoSEQ multiplex PCR; TCRdb keeps only in-frame clonotypes and omits some of them. V, J and clone size derive from that table, while D and trimming were established from the DNA sequence. The data show about 69,000 clones, just over 85% seen once. The clonotype originates from a man younger than 45 with acute or convalescent COVID-19. V is TRBV5-1 and J is TRBJ2-2; 7 nucleotides agree with TRBD1. Sequences were obtained from peripheral blood. CDR3 residues: CASSLDRGTTGELFF. CDR3 sequence (DNA): TGCGCCAGCAGCTTGGACAGGGGCACGACCGGGGAGCTGTTTTTT.